A single sample gave rise to the 13 T cell receptor beta chains below, sequenced in a study of T cells after yellow fever vaccination. Each CDR3 protein gets one entry after TCRdb re-called the 5' RACE reads with MiXCR. The sample records some 320,000 distinct CDR3 sequences, over 4% being singletons. Sample: PBMCs, taken 5 days after the yellow fever booster vaccination. These receptors all come from a man aged 18 to 35 who received the YFV17D yellow fever vaccine.

The chain joins TRBV10-3 to TRBJ1-1; possible D gene TRBD1, 5 bases. This CDR3 has 14 amino acids. Trimming stripped 4 bases from V and 1 base from J, with 10 bases between. Germline assignment: CDR1 ENHRY and CDR2 SYGVKD. In nucleotides, the CDR3 is TGTGCCATCAGTGGGGGGACTGGGAACACTGAAGCTTTCTTT. Protein sequence: CAISGGTGNTEAFF.

A few counts support this clonotype. The rearrangement joins TRBV6-5 to TRBJ2-7; 9 positions match TRBD1. The CDR3 spans 17 residues. The germline V gene encodes CDR1 MNHEY and CDR2 SVGAGI. Losses at the gene ends were 2 bases for V and 3 bases for J; bases not matched to a gene: 11. The DNA of the CDR3 is TGTGCCAGCAGTTACGCTCCGGGACAGGGTAATTTCTACGAGCAGTACTTC. This codes for CASSYAPGQGNFYEQYF.

The rearrangement joins TRBV5-1 to TRBJ2-4; TRBD1 or TRBD2 may be the D gene (5 bases each). V lost 1 base to trimming and J lost 8 bases, with 7 bases between them. The CDR3 has 12 residues. Germline lookup yields CDR1 SGHRS and CDR2 YFSETQ. Written as DNA, the CDR3 is TGCGCCAGCAGCTTGAGAGGGGACATTCAGTACTTC. This translates into CASSLRGDIQYF.

This clonotype was seen a few times. V is TRBV20-1 and J is TRBJ2-1, with 7 bases matching TRBD2. The CDR3 covers 13 residues. The germline V gene encodes CDR1 DFQATT and CDR2 SNEGSKA (reference sequence). V dropped 1 base and J dropped 6; count of bases not matched to a gene: 3. The CDR3 nucleotides are TGCAGTGCTAGAGCACCTAGCGGCAATGAGCAGTTCTTC. Translation: CSARAPSGNEQFF.

The sample holds many counts of this clonotype. This chain uses TRBV28 with TRBJ1-2; 7 bases line up with TRBD1. From germline, CDR1 is MDHEN and CDR2 SYDVKM. The CDR3 covers 13 residues. Trimming took 5 bases from V and 2 from J; bases not matched to a gene: 2. DNA of the CDR3: TGTGCCAGCAGTGAGGGACAGAACTATGGCTACACCTTC. Its protein is CASSEGQNYGYTF.

In this sample, this clonotype turned up a few times. The chain carries TRBV5-1 and TRBJ1-3; D is unresolved. The V gene lost 0 bases and the J gene lost 0 bases, with 13 bases spanning the gap. The CDR3 covers 17 residues. Germline lookup yields CDR1 SGHRS and CDR2 YFSETQ. CDR3 DNA sequence: TGCGCCAGCAGCTTGGCTCCGCGGGCGGTCTCTGGAAACACCATATATTTT. This translates into CASSLAPRAVSGNTIYF.

This chain links TRBV12-3 or TRBV12-4 with TRBJ1-2; 8 bases fit TRBD1. V lost 6 bases, J lost 8 bases, and 5 bases stayed unmatched. This CDR3 is 12 amino acids long. The CDR3 region has the DNA TGTGCCAGCAGATGGACAGGGTTAGGCTACACCTTC. Its protein product is CASRWTGLGYTF.

This clonotype has a count of ten or more. J is TRBJ2-7 and V is TRBV27, with 11 bases fitting TRBD2. V lost 5 bases to trimming and J lost 2 bases; unmatched junction nucleotides: 5. The CDR3 contains 15 residues. The V gene's germline CDR1 is MNHEY and CDR2 SMNVEV (reference sequence). The CDR3: CASSPGTSGPYEQYF. The CDR3 bases are TGTGCCAGCAGTCCCGGGACTAGCGGACCCTACGAGCAGTACTTC.

This clonotype has more than one count but fewer than ten. The chain combines TRBV18 with TRBJ1-1; D unresolved. The germline V and J ends were trimmed by 3 bases and 2 bases, with 10 bases remaining between them. Germline V lookup: CDR1 KGHSH, CDR2 LQKENI. The CDR3 is 14 amino acids. In nucleotides, the CDR3 is TGTGCCAGCTCACCTAGGCAGGTCAACACTGAAGCTTTCTTT. Amino acid sequence: CASSPRQVNTEAFF.

The V call is TRBV6-5, the J call TRBJ1-1; TRBD1 aligns across 7 bases. The trim removed 6 bases at V and 3 bases at J, leaving 4 bases unmatched. Germline V gives CDR1 MNHEY, CDR2 SVGAGI. This CDR3 is 13 amino acids long. The CDR3 loop reads CASRRDSHTEAFF. The CDR3, as DNA: TGTGCCAGCAGGAGGGACAGCCACACTGAAGCTTTCTTT.

This clonotype turned up a few times. The chain uses TRBV4-2 and TRBJ1-4; no definite D call. There are 13 residues in the CDR3. V was cut by 3 bases and J by 7 bases, with 9 bases left in between. Per the germline V gene, CDR1 is LGHNA and CDR2 is YNFKEQ. CDR3 protein: CASSHLEVEKLFF. CDR3 nucleotide sequence: TGTGCCAGCAGCCATCTCGAGGTTGAAAAACTGTTTTTT.

The chain combines TRBV5-1 with TRBJ1-2; D perhaps matches TRBD1 (5 bases). The CDR3 has 15 residues. In germline, CDR1 is SGHRS, CDR2 YFSETQ. V lost 0 bases to trimming and J lost 8 bases, with 17 bases between them. The CDR3 region is CASSLEWQGGGGYTF. The CDR3 coding sequence is TGCGCCAGCAGCTTGGAATGGCAGGGAGGTGGCGGCTACACCTTC.

This clonotype was seen more than once but under ten times. The V call is TRBV19, the J call TRBJ1-5; a weak D match, TRBD1 (6 bases). This CDR3 comprises 15 residues. Germline CDR1 and CDR2: LNHDA and SQIVND (reference sequence). The V end was cut by 5 bases, the J end by 0 bases, with 11 bases between. CDR3: CASSVTGYSNQPQHF. DNA of the CDR3: TGTGCCAGTAGTGTGACAGGCTATAGCAATCAGCCCCAGCATTTT.